A selection of T cell receptor beta chains follows, all from one sample in a study of beta chain features in type 1 diabetes. Repertoires were generated with immunoSEQ multiplex PCR, while TCRdb's copy carries only in-frame clones and drops some. The repertoire holds roughly 150,000 clones, with around 9% as singletons. Specimen: central memory CD4+ T cells from blood. The receptors were sampled from a woman aged 30 to 39 with type 1 diabetes. The CDR3 runs from the conserved cysteine through the conserved F or W. The order of the fields is V gene, J gene, D gene, clone size, CDR3 DNA, CDR3 protein. A D gene is named only where the DNA matches it firmly. Clone size is stated in some rows and not others, as once, few, many or a class when expanded.

TRBV18	TRBJ2-7	TRBD2	many	TGTGCCAGCTCCATAACTAGCGGGAGAGAGTACGAGCAGTACTTC	CASSITSGREYEQYF
TRBV6-1	TRBJ1-2	.	.	TGTGCCAGCAGCCCTCCCGGGCAGGGCAACTATGGCTACACCTTC	CASSPPGQGNYGYTF
TRBV11-3	TRBJ2-7	.	.	TGTGCCAGCAGCCCTTACGAAACCCAGCGGGTCGCCTACGAGCAGTACTTC	CASSPYETQRVAYEQYF
TRBV29-1	TRBJ1-1	TRBD1	.	TGCAGCGTCACCCGGGACAGCACTGAAGCTTTCTTT	CSVTRDSTEAFF
TRBV30	TRBJ2-5	.	few	TGTGCCCGGGCGGCGGGACTTGAGCAAGAGACCCAGTACTTC	CARAAGLEQETQYF
TRBV29-1	TRBJ2-5	.	few	TGCAGCGTTGAACAGAATCTTCAAGAGACCCAGTACTTC	CSVEQNLQETQYF
TRBV5-4	TRBJ2-7	.	.	TGTGCCAGCAGCTCCCTGGACTGGGCGGAGCAGTACTTC	CASSSLDWAEQYF
TRBV2	TRBJ2-1	TRBD1	.	TGTGCCAGCGGGGGACAGGGGTACAATGAGCAGTTCTTC	CASGGQGYNEQFF
TRBV5-1	TRBJ2-1	TRBD2	few	TGCGCCAGCAGCTCCATCCCAGTCGGGACTAGCGGGAACAATGAGCAGTTCTTC	CASSSIPVGTSGNNEQFF
TRBV19	TRBJ2-5	TRBD1	.	TGTGCCAGTAGTACCCGGGACAGGGGGGGGGAGACCCAGTACTTC	CASSTRDRGGETQYF
TRBV18	TRBJ2-5	TRBD1	.	TGTGCCAGCTCACCAACAGGGGGCGAAGAGACCCAGTACTTC	CASSPTGGEETQYF
TRBV4-1	TRBJ2-5	.	.	TGCGCCAGCAGCCAAGACGTAGCGGCTCGCAGAGAGACCCAGTACTTC	CASSQDVAARRETQYF
TRBV29-1	TRBJ2-1	TRBD2	few	TGCAGCGTTGGACTAGCGGGAGTGGAGCAGTTCTTC	CSVGLAGVEQFF
TRBV2	TRBJ2-1	.	many	TGTGCCAGCAGTAGCACCTCCTACAATGAGCAGTTCTTC	CASSSTSYNEQFF
TRBV9	TRBJ2-7	.	.	TGTGCCAGCAGCGTGGGACTTACTGACTACGAGCAGTACTTC	CASSVGLTDYEQYF
TRBV6-1	TRBJ1-5	TRBD1	.	TGTGCCAGCAGCCCCGGGACAGGTTACAATCAGCCCCAGCATTTT	CASSPGTGYNQPQHF
TRBV5-1	TRBJ2-7	TRBD2	few	TGCGCCAGCAGCGGGACTAACTACGAGCAGTACTTC	CASSGTNYEQYF
TRBV11-2	TRBJ2-2	TRBD2	.	TGTGCCAGCAGCCGACTAGCGGGAAACACCGGGGAGCTGTTTTTT	CASSRLAGNTGELFF